What follows are 25 T cell receptor beta chains derived from one specimen sequenced in a study of T cell responses to AZD1222 COVID-19 vaccine. The table came from immunoSEQ multiplex PCR; TCRdb's copy has only in-frame clones and leaves some out. The sample has fewer than 250,000 clones; 85% to 95% are singletons. The material was peripheral blood, obtained on day 0 of MenACWY control vaccination. Source of these receptors: an adult in good health.

This clone has just a few counts. The chain joins TRBV2 to TRBJ2-3; possible D gene TRBD2, 6 bases. CDR3 size: 13 residues. V lost 8 bases and J lost 4, with 13 bases in between. The germline CDR1 and CDR2 sequences are SNHLY and FYNNEI. The CDR3 reads CASGGIASDTQYF. The DNA for the CDR3 is TGTGCCAGCGGCGGGATAGCTTCAGATACGCAGTATTTT.

This chain joins TRBV19 and TRBJ1-5; TRBD1 is a possible D gene (5 bases). The CDR3 extends over 15 amino acids. Germline V gene data show CDR1 as LNHDA and CDR2 as SQIVND (reference sequence). Trimming stripped 5 bases from V and 6 bases from J, with 17 bases between. The DNA of the CDR3 is TGTGCCAGTAGTGATACTGGGACCGGAGGTCAGCCCCAGCATTTT. Its protein is CASSDTGTGGQPQHF.

This chain connects TRBV6-5 to TRBJ2-1; 10 bases agree with TRBD2. This CDR3 spans 16 amino acids. The V gene end was trimmed by 0 bases and the J gene end by 4 bases; junction bases not matched to a gene: 3. CDR1 is MNHEY, CDR2 SVGAGI, per germline. The CDR3, as DNA: TGTGCCAGCAGTTACTCCGGGACTAGCGTATACAATGAGCAGTTCTTC. This sequence encodes CASSYSGTSVYNEQFF.

The chain employs TRBV5-6 and TRBJ2-7, with TRBD2 matching 7 bases. The germline V gene encodes CDR1 SGHDT and CDR2 YYEEEE. With V trimmed by 4 bases and J by 3 bases, 4 bases remained unmatched. CDR3 length: 13 amino acids. The CDR3 DNA sequence: TGTGCCAGCAGCCTGGGACTAAACTACGAGCAGTACTTC. Protein: CASSLGLNYEQYF.

The CDR3 protein is CASSKPAGGNEQFF. In nucleotides, the CDR3 is TGTGCCAGCAGCAAACCGGCGGGGGGCAATGAGCAGTTCTTC. This rearrangement joins TRBV7-9 to TRBJ2-1, with 8 nucleotides matching TRBD2. CDR1 and CDR2 from the germline V gene are SEHNR and FQNEAQ (reference sequence). Trimming took 5 bases from V and 6 from J; bases not matched to a gene: 6. The CDR3 is made up of 14 amino acids.

The chain joins TRBV6-5 to TRBJ1-2; 8 nucleotides match TRBD1. Germline CDR1 and CDR2: MNHEY and SVGAGI. The CDR3 sequence is 13 residues long. The V segment lost 8 bases and the J segment 5 bases; nucleotides outside the gene matches: 7. The CDR3 spells CASGGQAGYGYTF. The CDR3 coding sequence is TGTGCCAGCGGGGGACAGGCCGGGTATGGCTACACCTTC.

The chain combines TRBV6-5 with TRBJ1-2, with 7 bases fitting TRBD1. This CDR3 region has 13 residues. With 8 bases clipped from V and 4 bases from J, the junction kept 7 bases outside the gene matches. Germline V lookup: CDR1 MNHEY, CDR2 SVGAGI. CDR3 in amino acids: CASLPGQLYGYTF. The CDR3 nucleotides read TGTGCCAGCCTTCCGGGACAGCTCTATGGCTACACCTTC.

This chain joins TRBV9 and TRBJ2-2; either TRBD1 or TRBD2 may fit D (5 bases each). V lost 0 bases, J lost 1 base, and 10 bases lay in between. The CDR3 runs to 16 residues. Looked up from germline, CDR1 is SGDLS and CDR2 is YYNGEE. The CDR3: CASSVGDPGNTGELFF. The CDR3 DNA is TGTGCCAGCAGCGTAGGGGACCCGGGGAACACCGGGGAGCTGTTTTTT.

The V and J genes are TRBV5-1 and TRBJ2-7, with D maybe TRBD1 (7 bases). The CDR3 consists of 16 residues. The V gene's germline CDR1 is SGHRS and CDR2 YFSETQ. Between the trimmed V and J ends, which lost 3 bases and 6 bases, there was a span of 22 bases. The CDR3 is CASSWGDDRDTTEQYF. The CDR3 bases are TGCGCCAGCAGCTGGGGGGACGACAGGGATACAACCGAGCAGTACTTC.

J is TRBJ1-5 and V is TRBV19, with 9 bases aligning to TRBD1. The V gene end was trimmed by 5 bases and the J gene end by 3 bases; junction bases not matched to a gene: 2. Per germline, CDR1 LNHDA and CDR2 SQIVND (reference sequence). This CDR3 has 14 amino acids. CDR3 sequence reads: CASSDRGNNQPQHF. In DNA, the CDR3 is TGTGCCAGTAGTGACAGGGGGAACAATCAGCCCCAGCATTTT.

V is TRBV5-4 and J is TRBJ2-5; TRBD2 might be the D (8 bases). Per germline, CDR1 SGHNT and CDR2 YYREEE (reference sequence). V was trimmed by 3 bases and J by 3 bases, leaving 12 bases between them. The CDR3 consists of 14 residues. CDR3 residues: CASSSGGTEETQYF. CDR3 in DNA: TGTGCCAGCAGCTCGGGGGGGACAGAAGAGACCCAGTACTTC.

The chain joins TRBV5-1 to TRBJ1-2, with D perhaps matching TRBD1 (6 bases). The CDR3 sequence is 14 residues long. Looked up from germline, CDR1 is SGHRS and CDR2 is YFSETQ. V dropped 6 bases and J dropped 7 bases, with 19 bases sitting between them. CDR3 nucleotides: TGCGCCAGCACCACCGGGGCCGGGGGGCCTGGCTACACCTTC. Translated, it gives CASTTGAGGPGYTF.

The chain uses TRBV6-5 and TRBJ2-3, with TRBD1 as a possible D gene (6 bases). The V and J ends lost 6 bases and 10 bases respectively, with 23 bases between them. The CDR3 contains 15 residues. Germline V gene data show CDR1 as MNHEY and CDR2 as SVGAGI. CDR3 coding DNA: TGTGCCAGCAGGCCCGGGACATTCCCAGGTGGGGCGCAGTATTTT. This sequence encodes CASRPGTFPGGAQYF.

The J gene is TRBJ2-1, the V gene TRBV7-2, with D hard to call. V was shortened by 0 bases and J by 7 bases, with 19 bases between the two germline ends. From germline, CDR1 is SGHTA and CDR2 FQGNSA. CDR3 length: 17 amino acids. Here the CDR3 DNA reads TGTGCCAGCAGCTTAGCGGGTAGTACTCGCCACGGGAATGAGCAGTTCTTC. Its translation is CASSLAGSTRHGNEQFF.

V and J are TRBV6-4 and TRBJ2-4, with 7 bases that match TRBD1. Per the germline V gene, CDR1 is MRHNA and CDR2 is SNTAGT. V lost 2 bases and J lost 2; bases outside the gene matches: 3. This CDR3 spans 15 amino acids. CDR3 region: CASSDRGRPKNIQYF. The CDR3 region has the DNA TGTGCCAGCAGTGACAGGGGGCGACCCAAAAACATTCAGTACTTC.

The table lists this clone with a few counts. V and J are TRBV27 and TRBJ2-2, with D unresolved. The CDR3 extends over 14 amino acids. Germline assignment: CDR1 MNHEY and CDR2 SMNVEV (reference sequence). Trimming took 7 bases from V and 0 from J, leaving 9 bases between them. The DNA for the CDR3 is TGTGCCAGCAAATCCTCTTCGAACACCGGGGAGCTGTTTTTT. Amino acid sequence: CASKSSSNTGELFF.

The chain uses TRBV5-1 and TRBJ1-2; D is ambiguous. CDR1 and CDR2 from the germline V gene are SGHRS and YFSETQ. V was clipped by 1 base and J by 8 bases, with 12 bases between them. The CDR3 runs 13 residues. The CDR3, as DNA: TGCGCCAGCAGCTTGTGGCGGGTCGGCGGCTACACCTTC. It yields the protein CASSLWRVGGYTF.

On this clone: This sample also contains other DNA sequences that code for the same CDR3. The genes are TRBV3-1 (or the pseudogene TRBV3-2) and TRBJ1-1; D not certain. The CDR3 runs to 13 residues. CDR1 is LGHDT and CDR2 is YNNKEL in the germline V gene (reference sequence). Trimming cost V 4 bases and J 0 bases, with 6 bases left between them. As DNA, the CDR3 is TGTGCCAGCAGCCCCCGGTTGAACACTGAAGCTTTCTTT. This translates into CASSPRLNTEAFF.

The chain joins TRBV18 to TRBJ2-5, with a tentative D call TRBD2 (6 bases). This CDR3 region has 15 residues. Between the trimmed V and J ends, which lost 1 base and 2 bases, there was a span of 11 bases. Germline V gene lookup returns CDR1 KGHSH and CDR2 LQKENI. The CDR3 DNA reads as TGTGCCAGCTCACCACGGAAGGGAGGTCAAGAGACCCAGTACTTC. Its translation: CASSPRKGGQETQYF.

The V and J genes are TRBV5-4 and TRBJ2-7; 7 nucleotides line up with TRBD1. In germline, CDR1 is SGHNT, CDR2 YYREEE (reference sequence). With 2 bases clipped from V and 2 bases from J, the junction kept 4 bases outside the gene matches. This CDR3 contains 14 residues. The DNA of the CDR3 is TGTGCCAGCAGCTTAACAGGGGACCCCTACGAGCAGTACTTC. This codes for CASSLTGDPYEQYF.

The chain is built from TRBV28 and TRBJ2-2; the match to TRBD2 covers 7 bases. V was clipped by 2 bases and J by 4 bases; unmatched bases: 4. Germline assignment: CDR1 MDHEN and CDR2 SYDVKM. There are 15 residues in the CDR3. CDR3 DNA sequence: TGTGCCAGCAGTTTAAGGCGGGGGATCACCGGGGAGCTGTTTTTT. It translates to CASSLRRGITGELFF.

The J gene is TRBJ2-3, the V gene TRBV7-2; TRBD2 is a possible D gene (6 bases). Trimming took 2 bases from V and 6 from J, leaving 9 bases between them. The CDR3 has 13 residues. In germline, CDR1 is SGHTA, CDR2 FQGNSA. CDR3 coding DNA: TGTGCCAGCAGCTTATCTGCGGGGGATACGCAGTATTTT. Protein product: CASSLSAGDTQYF.

The chain is built from TRBV5-6 and TRBJ1-2; D is perhaps TRBD1 (6 bases). CDR1 is SGHDT and CDR2 is YYEEEE in the germline V gene. Between the trimmed V and J ends, which lost 2 bases and 4 bases, there was a span of 18 bases. The length of the CDR3 is 16 residues. CDR3 coding DNA: TGTGCCAGCAGCTTCAGATCAGGGGCGCGGGGCTATGGCTACACCTTC. Translation gives CASSFRSGARGYGYTF.

The rearrangement joins TRBV30 to TRBJ1-5, with TRBD1 matching 7 bases. This CDR3 region has 13 residues. V gave up 2 bases and J gave up 7 bases; unmatched junction bases: 5. Germline V gene sequence: CDR1 GTSNPN, CDR2 SVGIG (reference sequence). DNA for the CDR3: TGTGCCTGGAGTTTAGGGGGCGACCAGCCCCAGCATTTT. Its protein is CAWSLGGDQPQHF. The full variable domain, with the rest looked up from reference TRBV30 and TRBJ1-5, is SQTIHQWPATLVQPVGSPLSLECTVEGTSNPNLYWYRQAAGRGLQLLFYSVGIGQISSEVPQNLSASRPQDRQFILSSKKLLLSDSGFYLCAWSLGGDQPQHFGDGTRLSIL.

J is TRBJ1-5 and V is TRBV7-2; D ambiguous. The V end lost 2 bases, the J end lost 7 bases, and 9 bases lay between the germline ends. The CDR3 runs to 13 residues. The germline CDR1 and CDR2 sequences are SGHTA and FQGNSA. In DNA form, the CDR3 reads TGTGCCAGCAGCTTATGGGAGGGACAGCCCCAGCATTTT. Amino acids: CASSLWEGQPQHF.